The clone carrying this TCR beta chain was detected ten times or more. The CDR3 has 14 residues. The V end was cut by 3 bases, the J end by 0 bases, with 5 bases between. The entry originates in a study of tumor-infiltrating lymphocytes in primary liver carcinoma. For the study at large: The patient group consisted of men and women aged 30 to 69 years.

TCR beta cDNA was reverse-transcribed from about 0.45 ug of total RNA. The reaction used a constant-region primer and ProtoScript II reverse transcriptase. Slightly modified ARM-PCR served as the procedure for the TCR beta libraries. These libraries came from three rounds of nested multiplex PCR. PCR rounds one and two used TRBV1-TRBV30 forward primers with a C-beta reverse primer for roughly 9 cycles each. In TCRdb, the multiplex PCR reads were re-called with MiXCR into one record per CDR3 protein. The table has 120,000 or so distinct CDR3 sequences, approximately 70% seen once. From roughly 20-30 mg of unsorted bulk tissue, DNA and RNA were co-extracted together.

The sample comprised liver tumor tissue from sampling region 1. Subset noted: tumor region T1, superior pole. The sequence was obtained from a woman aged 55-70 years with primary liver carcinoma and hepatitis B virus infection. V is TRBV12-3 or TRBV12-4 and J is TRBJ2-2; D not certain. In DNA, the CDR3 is TGTGCCAGCAGTTTTAACTCGAACACCGGGGAGCTGTTTTTT. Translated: CASSFNSNTGELFF.